This T cell receptor (beta chain) stems from a study of blood T cell repertoires in COVID-19 (dated by TCRdb to 2020 to 2021). Study-level background: Samples covering the acute and convalescent phases of COVID-19 were provided by collaborators in the United States, Italy and Spain. Where available, HLA class I and class II types were taken from metadata supplied by the sample provider and were not determined by assay-based typing. The prospective study material was composed of cDNA or gDNA derived from T cells, B-cell-depleted T cells, or PBMCs. Samples were obtained from the ongoing ImmuneRACE study (first 160 participants) and from over a thousand subjects provided by 6 global collaborators. A de-identified subject ID, COVID-19 status, age in years and sex were almost always included in the sample metadata. A freely available public database, intended as a resource for researchers studying the immune response to SARS-CoV-2, is where the repertoires were released. The dataset comprised deeply sampled blood TCRbeta repertoires from subjects exposed to, actively infected with, or recovered from COVID-19.

From the cysteine through the phenylalanine, the CDR3 covers 11 amino acids. This entry keeps only the CDR3 DNA: 33 bases, framed from base 1. The germline V gene provides CDR1 SNHLY and CDR2 FYNNEI. V and J lose 4 bases and 7 bases, and a span of 7 bases separates them. To note about this clone: Its antigen remains undetermined. Base quality data are lacking; no much larger clone is found one base away.

Study-wide findings and limitations: Clinical and demographic metadata were provided uncurated, with the amount varying by source and participant.

The collaborating institutions used their own protocols to collect whole blood in K2EDTA tubes. Collaborator samples were shipped for TCRbeta analysis as frozen whole blood, isolated PBMCs, or DNA extracted from either sample type. TCRbeta CDR3 regions were amplified from genomic DNA using the immunoSEQ Assay, a bias-controlled multiplex PCR. In the original analysis: The number of nucleated cells in each sample was estimated by amplification of reference gene primers within the assay. To quantify the absolute abundance of each unique TCRbeta CDR3 rearrangement, sequence reads were collapsed and filtered. For each sample, productive Simpson clonality was calculated as the square root of Simpson's diversity index over productive rearrangements. This is the immuneACCESS table as TCRdb keeps it, with only in-frame sequences that have V and J called. A part of the clones is gone; compared with another copy, unresolved V genes explain less than half, and the rest is unexplained. V, J and clone size are taken as reported in that table, and D and trimming were inferred from the DNA itself. The sample contains fewer than 150,000 clones, around nine tenths of them found a single time. The top ten clonotypes cover about 5.6% of the sample.

What was sequenced was peripheral blood. The chain uses TRBV2 and TRBJ1-2; the D gene is possibly TRBD1, with 6 bases matching. This TCR derives from a human donor in a cohort sampled during active COVID-19. The bases read TGTGCCAGCAGTGGGGGGCTTGGCTACACCTTC. Translated, it reads CASSGGLGYTF.